A selection of T cell receptor beta chains follows, all from one sample in a study of T cell responses to AZD1222 COVID-19 vaccine. TCRdb's table, derived via immunoSEQ multiplex PCR, lists solely in-frame clones and lacks some. The sample carries 99,000 or so clones, over 80% recorded once. Sequenced material: peripheral blood, taken on day 0 of AZD1222 vaccination. The source is an adult in good health. Each CDR3 is given with its conserved first and last residue. D genes are given only for firm matches. Clone size is given for some rows only: seen once, a few or many times, or a class if the clone is expanded.

TRBJ1-1 TRBV4-1 - - CASSQDPGTEAFF TGCGCCAGCAGCCAAGATCCCGGCACTGAAGCTTTCTTT
TRBJ2-5 TRBV29-1 - - CSVMTGAETQYF TGCAGCGTTATGACAGGAGCAGAGACCCAGTACTTC
TRBJ2-2 TRBV24-1 - - CATSDSGGSTGELFF TGTGCCACCAGTGATTCAGGGGGGAGCACCGGGGAGCTGTTTTTT
TRBJ2-3 TRBV3-1/TRBV3-2 - - CASSPTQEGTQYF TGTGCCAGCAGCCCTACTCAAGAAGGCACGCAGTATTTT
TRBJ2-2 TRBV2 once - CASRRARDTGELFF TGTGCCAGCAGACGGGCGAGGGACACCGGGGAGCTGTTTTTT
TRBJ1-4 TRBV5-1 - - CASSLAGGNEKLFF TGCGCCAGCAGCTTGGCGGGAGGGAATGAAAAACTGTTTTTT
TRBJ2-7 TRBV5-5 - - CASSQGGNEQYF TGTGCCAGCAGCCAGGGCGGGAACGAGCAGTACTTC
TRBJ2-3 TRBV11-2 - TRBD2 CASSPRGGTTDTQYF TGTGCCAGCAGCCCCCGGGGGGGGACCACAGATACGCAGTATTTT
TRBJ2-7 TRBV7-8 - - CASSLARWGQYEQYF TGTGCCAGCAGCTTAGCGCGCTGGGGCCAATACGAGCAGTACTTC
TRBJ2-7 TRBV7-9 - TRBD1 CASSISPDRAYEQYF TGTGCCAGCAGCATAAGCCCAGACAGGGCTTACGAGCAGTACTTC
TRBJ1-2 TRBV4-2 many - CASKHPGNYGYTF TGTGCCAGCAAGCATCCGGGGAACTATGGCTACACCTTC
TRBJ1-4 TRBV6-2/TRBV6-3 - TRBD1 CASSTDREGSYLKLFF TGTGCCAGCAGCACGGACAGGGAGGGATCCTACTTGAAACTGTTTTTT
TRBJ2-5 TRBV7-7 - TRBD1 CASSSGQAQETQYF TGTGCCAGCAGCTCGGGACAGGCCCAAGAGACCCAGTACTTC
TRBJ1-5 TRBV7-9 - - CASSFETGSNQPQHF TGTGCCAGCAGCTTTGAGACTGGAAGCAATCAGCCCCAGCATTTT
TRBJ1-5 TRBV5-6 - TRBD1 CASSVGTGEYSNQPQHF TGTGCCAGCAGCGTGGGGACAGGAGAATATAGCAATCAGCCCCAGCATTTT
TRBJ1-5 TRBV2 medium-sized - CASIPELSNQPQHF TGTGCCAGCATACCGGAGCTAAGCAATCAGCCCCAGCATTTT
TRBJ2-7 TRBV9 - TRBD2 CASSVGIAGGSYEQYF TGTGCCAGCAGCGTTGGAATAGCGGGGGGATCCTACGAGCAGTACTTC